This T cell receptor (beta chain) comes out of a study of T cell responses to AZD1222 COVID-19 vaccine (dated by TCRdb to the early 2020s). For the study in its entirety: Because spike-specific TCR depth and breadth did not differ between the two schedules, AZD1222 recipients who got a second dose at roughly 4 weeks were pooled with those who got a second dose at roughly 12 weeks. TCR sequencing was performed for 230 to 250 trial participants, of whom approximately 200 were given two doses of AZD1222 and around 25 were given two doses of MenACWY control vaccine. Enrollment into the trials was organized by age into subgroups of 18-55, 56-69 and 70-plus years, and those subgroups contained about 160, 30 and 59 TCR-sequenced participants, respectively.

The time point label here, explained by the study, means: baseline before first vaccination. Samples from vaccinated people were obtained from the UK trials COV001 and COV002, which included a single-blind randomized controlled phase 2/3 trial of AZD1222 (ChAdOx1 nCoV-19) in healthy adults. For TCRbeta chain sequencing, PBMC samples from trial participants were taken at day 0 and at day 28 after the second dose. The CDR3 regions of human TCRbeta chains were analyzed by immunosequencing. In the source study's methods: TCRs in the repertoires were matched against a reference library of SARS-CoV-2-specific TCRs that had been generated with the MIRA antigen-specificity platform. Breadth meant the fraction of unique TCRs that were SARS-CoV-2-associated, whereas depth meant the fraction of total T cells that were SARS-CoV-2-associated. Using the MIRA data, every spike-specific TCR was mapped to the spike region that the TCR reacted to and assigned to either a CD4 or a CD8 class. Log10-transformed breadth and depth values were compared by one-way ANOVA with Sidak's multiple comparisons tests. TCRdb re-hosts the immuneACCESS table, in-frame sequences only. Its copies lack some clones; in the studies checked, an unresolved V gene accounts for under half of them, and the cause for the rest is not known. V, J and clone size reflect that table, while D and trimming were determined from the DNA. The table for this sample lists more than 150,000 clones; 88% of them were counted only once. The top ten clones comprise 0.49% of the sample.

In the case of this clone: The antigen this receptor binds is unknown. Within one base of it there is no much larger clone, and no base qualities were kept.

The study at large found these results: Because no day 14 peak-response samples were available, the repertoires could be characterized only after the peak T cell response. Spike-specific TCR breadth and depth rose significantly after two AZD1222 doses compared with day 0 and with MenACWY recipients. The vaccine-associated CD4 TCRs covered the entire spike protein, and the dominant responses fell in regions 160-218 and 743-854. In the small 56-69-year group, the increase in depth fell short of significance, most likely because of low power. Conclusions about previously exposed vaccinees were limited because only six AZD1222 recipients were SARS-CoV-2 seropositive at baseline. Reportedly, close to half of the unique spike-specific TCRs recognized epitopes lying outside the regions that are mutated in the B.1.351 and B.1.1.7 variants. Participants were mostly white British, with more females than males. The authors suggested clonal diversity may have been underestimated.

The germline ends are 8 bases apart after V is trimmed by 3 bases and J by 3 bases. Per the germline V gene, MNHEY is the CDR1 and SVGAGI is the CDR2. Its CDR3 holds 13 amino acids, cysteine through phenylalanine. This entry keeps only the CDR3 DNA: 39 bases, framed from base 1. The receptor was derived from an adult in good health. Sequencing used peripheral blood, obtained on day 0 of AZD1222 vaccination. Recombination linked TRBV6-5 to TRBJ1-1, with the D gene too uncertain to name. The nucleotide sequence reads as follows: TGTGCCAGCAGTTATGGGAGCGACACTGAAGCTTTCTTT. This codes for CASSYGSDTEAFF.